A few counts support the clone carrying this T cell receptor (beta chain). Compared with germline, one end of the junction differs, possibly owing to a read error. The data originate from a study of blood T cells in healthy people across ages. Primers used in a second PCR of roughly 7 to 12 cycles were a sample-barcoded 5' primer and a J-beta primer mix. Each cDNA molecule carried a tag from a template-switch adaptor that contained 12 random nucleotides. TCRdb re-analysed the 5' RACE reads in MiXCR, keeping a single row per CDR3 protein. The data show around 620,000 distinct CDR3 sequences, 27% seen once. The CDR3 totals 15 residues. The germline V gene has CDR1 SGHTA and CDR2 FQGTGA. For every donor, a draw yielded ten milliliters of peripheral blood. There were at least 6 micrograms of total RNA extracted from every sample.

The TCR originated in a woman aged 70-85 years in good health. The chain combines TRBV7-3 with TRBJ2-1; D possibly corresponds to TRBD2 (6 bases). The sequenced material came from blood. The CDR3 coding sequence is TGTGCCAGCAGATTAAACGCCGGGACTGTCAATGAGCAGTTCTTC. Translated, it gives CASRLNAGTVNEQFF.